The source of this T cell receptor (beta chain) is a study of blood T cell repertoires in COVID-19. Looking at the study overall: Sources were T cells, B-cell-depleted T cells, or PBMCs; the material itself was cDNA or gDNA.

As originally analysed: Nucleated cell counts were estimated from reference gene primer amplification. Measured with immunoSEQ multiplex PCR; TCRdb has only the in-frame clones, and not every one. That table supplies the V and J calls and clone size; D and trimming were determined from the DNA. The sample yields roughly 200,000 clones, roughly four fifths seen once. CDR1 LNHDA and CDR2 SQIVND come from the germline V gene (reference sequence). The CDR3 totals 16 residues. The V and J ends lost 2 bases and 9 bases, in that order; junction bases with no gene match: 8. Assignments of participants to cohorts depended upon their own reported clinical history. Those designated as exposed participants met a COVID-19 case within 2 weeks before study entry.

The receptor's source is a woman aged 50 to 60 who had been exposed to COVID-19. The specimen was PBMCs or T cells enriched from blood (not recorded which). The rearrangement links TRBV19 to TRBJ1-6; 9 bases fit TRBD1. Here the CDR3 reads CASSIRSGQGPSPLHF. DNA for the CDR3: TGTGCCAGTAGTATACGGTCCGGACAGGGGCCTTCACCCCTCCACTTT. The whole variable domain, filled in from reference TRBV19 and TRBJ1-6, reads DGGITQSPKYLFRKEGQNVTLSCEQNLNHDAMYWYRQDPGQGLRLIYYSQIVNDFQKGDIAEGYSVSREKKESFPLTVTSAQKNPTAFYLCASSIRSGQGPSPLHFGNGTRLTVT.